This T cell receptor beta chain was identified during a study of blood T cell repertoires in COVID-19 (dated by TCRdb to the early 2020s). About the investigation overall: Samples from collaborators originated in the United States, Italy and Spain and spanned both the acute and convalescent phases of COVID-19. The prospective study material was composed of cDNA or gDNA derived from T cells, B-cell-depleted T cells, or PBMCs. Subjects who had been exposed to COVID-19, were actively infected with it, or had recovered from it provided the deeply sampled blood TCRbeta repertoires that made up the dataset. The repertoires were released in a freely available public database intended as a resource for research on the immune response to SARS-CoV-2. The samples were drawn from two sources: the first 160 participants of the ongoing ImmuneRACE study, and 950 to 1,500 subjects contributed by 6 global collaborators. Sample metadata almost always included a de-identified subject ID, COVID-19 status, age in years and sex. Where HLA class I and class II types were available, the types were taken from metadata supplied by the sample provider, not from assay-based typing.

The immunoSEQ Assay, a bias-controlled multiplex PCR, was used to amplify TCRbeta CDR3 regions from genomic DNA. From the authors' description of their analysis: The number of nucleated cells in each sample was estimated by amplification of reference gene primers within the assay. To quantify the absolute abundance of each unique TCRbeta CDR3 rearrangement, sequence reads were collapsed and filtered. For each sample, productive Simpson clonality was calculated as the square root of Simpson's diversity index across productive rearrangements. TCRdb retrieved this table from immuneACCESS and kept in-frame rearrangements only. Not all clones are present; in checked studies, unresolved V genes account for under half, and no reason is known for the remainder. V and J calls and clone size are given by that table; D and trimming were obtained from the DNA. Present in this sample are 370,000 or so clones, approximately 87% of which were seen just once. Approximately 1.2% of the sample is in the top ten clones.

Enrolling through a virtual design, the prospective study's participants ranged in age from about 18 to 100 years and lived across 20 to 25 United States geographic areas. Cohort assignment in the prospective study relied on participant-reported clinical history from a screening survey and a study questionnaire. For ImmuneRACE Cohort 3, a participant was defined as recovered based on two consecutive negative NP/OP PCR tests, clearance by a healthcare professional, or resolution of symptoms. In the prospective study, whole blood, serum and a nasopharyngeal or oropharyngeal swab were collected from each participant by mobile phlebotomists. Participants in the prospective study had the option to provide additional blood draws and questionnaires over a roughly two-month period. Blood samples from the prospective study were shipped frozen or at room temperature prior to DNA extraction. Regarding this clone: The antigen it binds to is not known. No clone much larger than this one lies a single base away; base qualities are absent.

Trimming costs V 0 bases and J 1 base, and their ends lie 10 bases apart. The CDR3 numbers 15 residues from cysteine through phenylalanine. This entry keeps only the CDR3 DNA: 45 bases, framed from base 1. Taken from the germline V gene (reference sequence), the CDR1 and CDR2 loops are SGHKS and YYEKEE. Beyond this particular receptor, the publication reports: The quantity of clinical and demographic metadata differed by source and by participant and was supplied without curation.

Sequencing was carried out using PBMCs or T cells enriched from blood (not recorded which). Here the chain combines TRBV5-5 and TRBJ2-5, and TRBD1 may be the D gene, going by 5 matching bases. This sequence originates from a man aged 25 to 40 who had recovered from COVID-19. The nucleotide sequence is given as TGTGCCAGCAGCTTGGGGGGCGTGATCCAAGAGACCCAGTACTTC. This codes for CASSLGGVIQETQYF.